The clone carrying this TCR beta chain was counted at least ten times. The time point is: newly diagnosed GD, antithyroid drugs for less than 3 months. Researchers made the TCR library from RNA that was extracted from PBMCs. Germline V lookup: CDR1 SGHDT, CDR2 YYEEEE. The J segment lost 5 bases and the V segment lost 4 bases, leaving 6 bases of the junction unmatched. The CDR3 totals 14 residues. These data come from a study of regulatory T cells in long-lasting Graves disease. Relying on iRepertoire HTBI primers and Arm-PCR of CDR3 regions, the team built TCR beta libraries. TCRdb re-analysed the multiplex PCR reads in MiXCR, keeping a single row per CDR3 protein. The repertoire holds some 340,000 distinct CDR3 sequences, with about an eighth as singletons. The data also belong to a second study, concerning T cells in Graves' hyperthyroidism and ophthalmopathy.

Specimen: peripheral blood mononuclear cells (PBMCs), collected at new diagnosis, from a patient treated with antithyroid drugs. The TCR originated in a woman aged 18-29 years with Graves disease. The chain joins TRBV5-6 to TRBJ2-5; 9 bases agree with TRBD1. The CDR3 loop reads CASSLQGARETQYF. The CDR3 bases are TGTGCCAGCAGCCTACAGGGGGCGCGGGAGACCCAGTACTTC.